In its sample, the clone carrying this T cell receptor (beta chain) was seen many times. Whole blood was used without fractionation, so all unsorted peripheral T cells were included. This record belongs to a study of HIV-infected patients and healthy controls. Reverse transcription used around 500 ng RNA and constant-region primers for alpha and beta. Using multiplexing indices, alpha and beta chain libraries were generated apart by chain-specific third strand synthesis. TCRdb passed the 5' RACE reads through MiXCR, listing each CDR3 protein once. The sample comprises 20,000 to 30,000 distinct CDR3 sequences, 8% to 10% of which are singletons, and approximately 4% rests with the top ten. This CDR3 region has 15 residues. Germline V gene sequence: CDR1 SGDLS, CDR2 YYNGEE. V was trimmed by 0 bases and J by 8 bases, leaving 15 bases between them.

The sequence came from an adult in good health. Sequencing used blood. V is TRBV9 and J is TRBJ2-1, with D tentatively TRBD1 or TRBD2 (5 bases each). As DNA, the CDR3 is TGTGCCAGCAGCGTAGTTGGGACCATCAACGATGAGCAGTTCTTC. Translated: CASSVVGTINDEQFF.